This T cell receptor (beta chain) was identified during a study of T cell changes during pregnancy in multiple sclerosis. The CDR3 runs to 16 residues. Germline assignment: CDR1 SQVTM and CDR2 ANQGSEA. V lost 1 base and J lost 1; bases outside the gene matches: 9. Here immunoSEQ multiplex PCR was the method, and the copy in TCRdb shows in-frame clones only, minus some. There are about 83,000 clones in the sample; about 90% occur only once, and 3.5% to 4% lies in the top ten. The chain joins TRBV29-1 to TRBJ2-7; 8 bases align to TRBD1. This sample comprised PBMCs, obtained in the first trimester of pregnancy. The origin of this receptor is a female donor in good health, serving as a control in a pregnancy study. Some clones in this sample may be carry-over from other donors' samples. The CDR3 bases are TGCAGCGTTGAAGTTCTGGTGACAGGGGCTTCCTACGAGCAGTACTTC. This codes for CSVEVLVTGASYEQYF.